The table lists the clone carrying this T cell receptor beta chain with a few counts. Other DNA sequences within the sample encode an identical CDR3. The record originates from a study of blood T cell repertoires in COVID-19. Across the whole study: Spain, Italy and the United States supplied samples that represented acute and convalescent COVID-19. T cells, B-cell-depleted T cells, or PBMCs supplied cDNA or gDNA.

Per the germline V gene, CDR1 is SGDLS and CDR2 is YYNGEE. This CDR3 spans 14 amino acids. Trimming removed 0 bases from V and 5 bases from J, with 6 bases in between. Per the authors' pipeline: The assay estimated nucleated cells by amplifying reference gene primers. Method: immunoSEQ multiplex PCR; TCRdb's copy keeps in-frame clones and lacks some. V and J calls and clone size are those listed in that table; D and trimming were worked out from the DNA. The repertoire holds some 130,000 clones, with about nine tenths as singletons. The TCR sequence derives from a man aged 45 to 65 with active COVID-19. The sequenced sample was peripheral blood. This chain joins TRBV9 and TRBJ1-6; no clear D. The CDR3 spells CASSVGPNNSPLHF. The CDR3 bases are TGTGCCAGCAGCGTAGGGCCGAATAATTCACCCCTCCACTTT.